Below are 11 T cell receptor beta chains sequenced from a single sample in a study of cytomegalovirus exposure and HLA in healthy donors. Researchers ran the PCR with 60 Vbeta and 13 Jbeta primers. The protocol was immunoSEQ multiplex PCR, while the TCRdb copy is restricted to in-frame clones and leaves out a portion. This sample's clone table lists about 110,000 clones. Sequenced material: PBMCs. The receptors originated from a man aged 45-65 years in good health and CMV-seronegative.

The chain combines TRBV5-1 with TRBJ2-3, with D perhaps TRBD1 (6 bases). The length of the CDR3 is 14 residues. With 4 bases removed from V and 15 bases from J, the gap between germline ends came to 24 bases. Germline assignment: CDR1 SGHRS and CDR2 YFSETQ. DNA for the CDR3: TGCGCCAGCAGCCCCTCGCCGACAGGTGGGGGTAACTATTTT. Translating gives CASSPSPTGGGNYF.

The genes are TRBV9 and TRBJ2-1; D is possibly TRBD2 (6 bases). The CDR3 loop spans 15 amino acids. CDR1 is SGDLS and CDR2 is YYNGEE in the germline V gene. The V gene lost 1 base and the J gene lost 5 bases, with 13 bases spanning the gap. The CDR3 loop is CASSVRGSTDNEQFF. The CDR3 bases are TGTGCCAGCAGCGTACGGGGGTCGACCGACAATGAGCAGTTCTTC. The full variable domain, its missing parts supplied by reference TRBV9 and TRBJ2-1, is DSGVTQTPKHLITATGQRVTLRCSPRSGDLSVYWYQQSLDQGLQFLIQYYNGEERAKGNILERFSAQQFPDLHSELNLSSLELGDSALYFCASSVRGSTDNEQFFGPGTRLTVL.

The V gene is TRBV15, the J gene TRBJ2-7, with unresolved D. The CDR3 totals 12 residues. V gave up 4 bases and J gave up 6 bases, with 10 bases separating them. Germline CDR1 LNHNV, CDR2 YYDKDF (reference sequence). CDR3 amino acids: CATSTSGVEQYF. The CDR3 nucleotides read TGTGCCACCAGCACATCAGGCGTCGAGCAGTACTTC.

The chain has TRBV27 and TRBJ1-2, with D possibly being TRBD1 (6 bases). The germline CDR1 and CDR2 sequences are MNHEY and SMNVEV (reference sequence). V was shortened by 3 bases and J by 4 bases, with 12 bases between the two germline ends. The CDR3 spans 14 residues. In DNA form, the CDR3 reads TGTGCCAGCAGTTTGGCCAGGGGTTTCTATGGCTACACCTTC. Its translation is CASSLARGFYGYTF.

This chain joins TRBV9 and TRBJ2-7; TRBD2 is a possible D gene (7 bases). There are 17 residues in the CDR3. From germline, CDR1 is SGDLS and CDR2 YYNGEE. V was trimmed by 0 bases and J by 0 bases, leaving 16 bases between them. CDR3 amino acids: CASSVVEGGGSSYEQYF. In DNA, the CDR3 is TGTGCCAGCAGCGTAGTAGAGGGAGGGGGGAGCTCCTACGAGCAGTACTTC.

The V call is TRBV5-8, the J call TRBJ2-5, with D tentatively TRBD2 (5 bases). CDR1 SGHTS and CDR2 YDEGEE come from the germline V gene. V lost 0 bases and J 7 bases, leaving 16 bases between the germline ends. CDR3 length equals 15 residues. CDR3 sequence: CASSLAGVGSATQYF. In DNA, the CDR3 is TGTGCCAGCAGCTTGGCCGGGGTAGGGTCGGCGACCCAGTACTTC.

The chain recombines TRBV18 with TRBJ2-1; 8 bases are shared with TRBD2. Germline V CDR1 and CDR2: KGHSH, LQKENI. CDR3 size: 14 residues. V lost 2 bases and J lost 13; bases outside the gene matches: 10. The DNA for the CDR3 is TGTGCCAGCTCACCATCCGACAGCGGGAGCCATCAGTTCTTC. It encodes CASSPSDSGSHQFF.

V usage is TRBV10-1 and J usage is TRBJ1-1; no definite D call. The CDR3 covers 13 residues. Germline V gene sequence: CDR1 WNHNN, CDR2 SYGVQD (reference sequence). Trimming removed 7 bases at V and 4 bases at J, with 13 bases between. CDR3 protein: CASTLAAGTEAFF. CDR3 bases: TGCGCCAGCACCCTAGCGGCGGGCACTGAAGCTTTCTTT.

The V gene is TRBV9, the J gene TRBJ2-7; TRBD1 agrees at 7 bases. Germline V lookup: CDR1 SGDLS, CDR2 YYNGEE. CDR3 length: 14 amino acids. J lost 2 bases, V lost 3 bases, and 5 bases had no gene match. The CDR3 spells CASSATGIPYEQYF. The CDR3 DNA sequence: TGTGCCAGCAGCGCGACAGGGATTCCCTACGAGCAGTACTTC. The full variable domain, in which reference TRBV9 and TRBJ2-7 provide the parts outside the CDR3, is DSGVTQTPKHLITATGQRVTLRCSPRSGDLSVYWYQQSLDQGLQFLIQYYNGEERAKGNILERFSAQQFPDLHSELNLSSLELGDSALYFCASSATGIPYEQYFGPGTRLTVT.

The V gene is TRBV2, the J gene TRBJ1-1, with a possible D match to TRBD1 (5 bases). V was pared by 6 bases and J by 1 base, with 15 bases between. The CDR3 loop spans 15 amino acids. Germline V CDR1 and CDR2: SNHLY, FYNNEI. The CDR3, as DNA: TGTGCCAGCAGAGCCCAGGGCAGGGAGAACACTGAAGCTTTCTTT. The encoded protein is CASRAQGRENTEAFF.

The rearrangement joins TRBV7-2 to TRBJ1-6; TRBD1 is a possible D gene (5 bases). The CDR3 runs 18 residues. With 3 bases removed from V and 0 bases from J, the gap between germline ends came to 15 bases. CDR1 and CDR2 from the germline V gene are SGHTA and FQGNSA. CDR3 protein: CASSLGTGKGSYNSPLHF. CDR3 nucleotide sequence: TGTGCCAGCAGCTTGGGAACAGGCAAAGGCTCCTATAATTCACCCCTCCACTTT.